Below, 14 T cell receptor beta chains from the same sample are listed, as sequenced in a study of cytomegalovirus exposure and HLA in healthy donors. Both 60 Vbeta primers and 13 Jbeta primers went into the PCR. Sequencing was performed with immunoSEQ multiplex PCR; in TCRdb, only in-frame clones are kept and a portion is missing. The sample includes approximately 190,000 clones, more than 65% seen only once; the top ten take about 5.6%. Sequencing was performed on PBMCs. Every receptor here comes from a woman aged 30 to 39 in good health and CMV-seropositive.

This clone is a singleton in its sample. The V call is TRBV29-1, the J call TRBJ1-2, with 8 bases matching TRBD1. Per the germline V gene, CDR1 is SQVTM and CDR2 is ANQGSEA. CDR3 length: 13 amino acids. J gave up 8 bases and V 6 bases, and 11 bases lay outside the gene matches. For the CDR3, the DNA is TGCAGCGTAGTCGACAGGGGAGGAGAGGGCTACACCTTC. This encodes CSVVDRGGEGYTF.

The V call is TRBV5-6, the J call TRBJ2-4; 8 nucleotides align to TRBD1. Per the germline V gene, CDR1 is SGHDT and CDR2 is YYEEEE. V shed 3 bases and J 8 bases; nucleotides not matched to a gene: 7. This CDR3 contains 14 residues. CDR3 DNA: TGTGCCAGCAGCTCCGACAGGGGACGGTACATTCAGTACTTC. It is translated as CASSSDRGRYIQYF.

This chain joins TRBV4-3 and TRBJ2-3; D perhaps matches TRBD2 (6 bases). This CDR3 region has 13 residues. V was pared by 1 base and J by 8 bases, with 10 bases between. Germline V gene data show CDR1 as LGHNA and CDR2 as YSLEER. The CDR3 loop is CASSQGRVGTQYF. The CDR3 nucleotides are TGCGCCAGCAGCCAAGGGAGGGTTGGTACGCAGTATTTT.

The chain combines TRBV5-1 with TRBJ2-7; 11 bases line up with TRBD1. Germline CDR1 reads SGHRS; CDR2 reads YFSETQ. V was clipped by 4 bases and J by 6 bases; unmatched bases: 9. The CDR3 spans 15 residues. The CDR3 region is CASSPGQGGLSEQYF. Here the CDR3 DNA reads TGCGCCAGCAGCCCGGGACAGGGGGGATTATCCGAGCAGTACTTC.

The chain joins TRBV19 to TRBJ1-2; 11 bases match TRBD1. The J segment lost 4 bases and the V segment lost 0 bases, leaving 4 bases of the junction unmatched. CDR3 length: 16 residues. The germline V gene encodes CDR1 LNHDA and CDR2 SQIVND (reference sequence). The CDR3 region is CASSIDLGTGGYGYTF. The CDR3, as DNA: TGTGCCAGTAGTATAGATCTTGGGACAGGGGGCTATGGCTACACCTTC.

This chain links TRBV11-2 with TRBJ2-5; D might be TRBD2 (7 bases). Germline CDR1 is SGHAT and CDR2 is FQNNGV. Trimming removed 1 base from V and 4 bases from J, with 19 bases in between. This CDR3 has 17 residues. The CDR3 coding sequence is TGTGCCAGCAGCTTAGGTGGTTGGAGGGGGGGGAGAGAGACCCAGTACTTC. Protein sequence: CASSLGGWRGGRETQYF.

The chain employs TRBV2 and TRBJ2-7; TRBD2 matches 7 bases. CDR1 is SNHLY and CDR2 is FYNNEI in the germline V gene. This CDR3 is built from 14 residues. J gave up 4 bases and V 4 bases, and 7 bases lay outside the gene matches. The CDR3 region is CASSAGGSRYEQYF. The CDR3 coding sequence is TGTGCCAGCAGTGCCGGCGGGAGTAGGTACGAGCAGTACTTC.

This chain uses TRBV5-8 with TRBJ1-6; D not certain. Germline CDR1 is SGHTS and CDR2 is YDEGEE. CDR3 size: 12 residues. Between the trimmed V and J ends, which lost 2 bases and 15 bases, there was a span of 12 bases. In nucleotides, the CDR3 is TGTGCCAGCAGCTTAGGGAGGGCTGGCCTCCACTTT. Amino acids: CASSLGRAGLHF.

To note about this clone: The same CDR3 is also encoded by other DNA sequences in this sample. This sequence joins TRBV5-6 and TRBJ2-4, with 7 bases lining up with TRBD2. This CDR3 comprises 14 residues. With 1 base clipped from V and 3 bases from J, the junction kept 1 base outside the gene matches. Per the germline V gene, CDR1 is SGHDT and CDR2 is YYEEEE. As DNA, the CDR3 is TGTGCCAGCAGCTTGCGGGAGGTCAAAAACATTCAGTACTTC. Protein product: CASSLREVKNIQYF.

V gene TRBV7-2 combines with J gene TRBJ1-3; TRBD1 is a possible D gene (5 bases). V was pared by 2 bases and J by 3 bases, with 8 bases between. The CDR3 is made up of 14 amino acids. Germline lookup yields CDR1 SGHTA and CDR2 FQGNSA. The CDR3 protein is CASSLTTVGNTIYF. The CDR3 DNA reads TGTGCCAGCAGCTTAACGACAGTTGGAAACACCATATATTTT.

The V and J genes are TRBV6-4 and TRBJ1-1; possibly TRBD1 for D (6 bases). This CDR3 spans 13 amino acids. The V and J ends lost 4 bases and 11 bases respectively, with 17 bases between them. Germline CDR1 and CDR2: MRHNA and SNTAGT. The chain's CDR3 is CASSVATGGAAFF. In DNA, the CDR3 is TGTGCCAGCAGTGTTGCGACAGGTGGCGCGGCTTTCTTT.

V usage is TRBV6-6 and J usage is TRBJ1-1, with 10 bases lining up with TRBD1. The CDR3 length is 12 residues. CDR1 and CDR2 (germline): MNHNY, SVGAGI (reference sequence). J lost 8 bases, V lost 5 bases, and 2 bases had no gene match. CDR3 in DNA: TGTGCCAGCAGTCGACAGGGGGCGGAAGCTTTCTTT. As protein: CASSRQGAEAFF.

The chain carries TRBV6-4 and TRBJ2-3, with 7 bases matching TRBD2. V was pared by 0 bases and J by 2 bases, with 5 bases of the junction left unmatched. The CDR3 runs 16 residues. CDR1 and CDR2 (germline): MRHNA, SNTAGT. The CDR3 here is CASSDSIRGDTDTQYF. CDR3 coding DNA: TGTGCCAGCAGTGACTCGATTCGGGGGGACACAGATACGCAGTATTTT.

The CDR3 nucleotides are TGTGCCAGCAGCTTGAAGCTCTACGAGCAGTACTTC. It encodes CASSLKLYEQYF. The V and J genes are TRBV7-9 and TRBJ2-7, with D uncertain. This CDR3 comprises 12 residues. From germline, CDR1 is SEHNR and CDR2 FQNEAQ (reference sequence). Trimming took off 3 bases at V and 3 bases at J, with 6 bases between the two ends.